The rows below give T cell receptor beta chains drawn from one sample of a study of cytomegalovirus exposure and HLA in healthy donors. Measured with immunoSEQ multiplex PCR; TCRdb has only the in-frame clones, and not every one. The sample yields around 150,000 clones, about 86% seen once. The sample comprised PBMCs. Receptor source: a man in his forties in good health and CMV-seropositive. CDR3s include the opening cysteine and the closing phenylalanine or tryptophan. D genes are given only for firm matches. Size is stated for part of the rows, as once, few or many counts, or as a class when the clone is expanded.

clone size: .
J gene: TRBJ2-7
V gene: TRBV5-6
D gene: TRBD1
CDR3 DNA: TGTGCCAGCAGCCGGGGGGGACAGGGGCTCTACGAGCAGTACTTC
CDR3 protein: CASSRGGQGLYEQYF

clone size: .
J gene: TRBJ1-6
V gene: TRBV6-5
D gene: .
CDR3 DNA: TGTGCCAGCAGTTACAGTTGGGCAGGCGCGAATTCACCCCTCCACTTT
CDR3 protein: CASSYSWAGANSPLHF

clone size: .
J gene: TRBJ2-3
V gene: TRBV7-2
D gene: .
CDR3 DNA: TGTGCCAGCAGCTTAGGGCCTAGCACAGATACGCAGTATTTT
CDR3 protein: CASSLGPSTDTQYF

clone size: .
J gene: TRBJ2-2
V gene: TRBV14
D gene: .
CDR3 DNA: TGTGCCAGCAATCAAGACAGGAACACCGGGGAGCTGTTTTTT
CDR3 protein: CASNQDRNTGELFF

clone size: .
J gene: TRBJ2-7
V gene: TRBV7-9
D gene: .
CDR3 DNA: TGTTCCAGCAGCTTGGGCCAGGGACTCGAGCAGTACTTC
CDR3 protein: CSSSLGQGLEQYF

clone size: few
J gene: TRBJ2-5
V gene: TRBV9
D gene: .
CDR3 DNA: TGTGCCAGCAGCGCAGCCACGGCCGGGGACCAAGAGACCCAGTACTTC
CDR3 protein: CASSAATAGDQETQYF

clone size: .
J gene: TRBJ2-5
V gene: TRBV5-1
D gene: TRBD2
CDR3 DNA: TGCGCCAGCAGCTTCGGGGGACCAGGGACTAGCGGGAGTTCCCAAGAGACCCAGTACTTC
CDR3 protein: CASSFGGPGTSGSSQETQYF

clone size: .
J gene: TRBJ1-2
V gene: TRBV5-1
D gene: TRBD1
CDR3 DNA: TGCGCCAGCAGCTTGCAAGGGACAGCTAACTATGGCTACACCTTC
CDR3 protein: CASSLQGTANYGYTF

clone size: .
J gene: TRBJ1-1
V gene: TRBV7-9
D gene: .
CDR3 DNA: TGTTCCAGCAGCATCGGGTATGAAGCTTTCTTT
CDR3 protein: CSSSIGYEAFF

clone size: .
J gene: TRBJ2-1
V gene: TRBV28
D gene: .
CDR3 DNA: TGTGCCAGCAGTTTCGTGCAGGCCGGGACTGGTTACAATGAGCAGTTCTTC
CDR3 protein: CASSFVQAGTGYNEQFF

clone size: .
J gene: TRBJ1-5
V gene: TRBV6-5
D gene: .
CDR3 DNA: TGTGCCAGCGGGCGTATCCCCAATCAGCCCCAGCATTTT
CDR3 protein: CASGRIPNQPQHF

clone size: .
J gene: TRBJ2-7
V gene: TRBV5-1
D gene: TRBD2
CDR3 DNA: TGCGCCAGCAGCCAAAGCCCCGGGGGGGCGTACGAGCAGTACTTC
CDR3 protein: CASSQSPGGAYEQYF

clone size: .
J gene: TRBJ1-5
V gene: TRBV6-1
D gene: TRBD1
CDR3 DNA: TGTGCCAGCAGTGGGACAGGGGGGAATCAGCCCCAGCATTTT
CDR3 protein: CASSGTGGNQPQHF

clone size: .
J gene: TRBJ1-1
V gene: TRBV4-1
D gene: .
CDR3 DNA: TGCGCCAGCAGCCTAGTGGGTATGGGGCGCACTGAAGCTTTCTTT
CDR3 protein: CASSLVGMGRTEAFF

clone size: .
J gene: TRBJ2-1
V gene: TRBV5-1
D gene: .
CDR3 DNA: TGCGCCAGCAGCTCCGACAGCTCCTCCTACAATGAGCAGTTCTTC
CDR3 protein: CASSSDSSSYNEQFF

clone size: .
J gene: TRBJ1-5
V gene: TRBV7-9
D gene: TRBD1
CDR3 DNA: TGTGCCAGCGGGGGACAGGATCAGCCCCAGCATTTT
CDR3 protein: CASGGQDQPQHF

clone size: .
J gene: TRBJ2-3
V gene: TRBV4-2
D gene: TRBD1
CDR3 DNA: TGTGCCAGCAGCCGGGACAGGGGTCCCCCCGCAGATACGCAGTATTTT
CDR3 protein: CASSRDRGPPADTQYF

clone size: .
J gene: TRBJ1-2
V gene: TRBV9
D gene: .
CDR3 DNA: TGTGCCAGCAGCGTAGATGAGGGATTGGTCTATGGCTACACCTTC
CDR3 protein: CASSVDEGLVYGYTF

clone size: .
J gene: TRBJ1-5
V gene: TRBV4-1
D gene: .
CDR3 DNA: TGCGCCAGCAGCCAATCTGGTGGCGGGGCTTATCAGCCCCAGCATTTT
CDR3 protein: CASSQSGGGAYQPQHF

clone size: .
J gene: TRBJ2-1
V gene: TRBV30
D gene: TRBD2
CDR3 DNA: TGTGCCTGGAAGGACCCCCTTCGGGGGGGCCGGAACAATGAGCAGTTCTTC
CDR3 protein: CAWKDPLRGGRNNEQFF

clone size: .
J gene: TRBJ2-3
V gene: TRBV11-2
D gene: TRBD2
CDR3 DNA: TGTGCCAGCAGCCCAGGACTAGCCGCTAGCACAGATACGCAGTATTTT
CDR3 protein: CASSPGLAASTDTQYF

clone size: .
J gene: TRBJ2-4
V gene: TRBV6-6
D gene: TRBD1
CDR3 DNA: TGTGCCAGCAGTTACCCGGGACAGCTAGCCAAAAACATTCAGTACTTC
CDR3 protein: CASSYPGQLAKNIQYF

clone size: .
J gene: TRBJ1-6
V gene: TRBV11-3
D gene: .
CDR3 DNA: TGTGCCAGCAGCTTGAGGATCGATAATTCACCCCTCCACTTT
CDR3 protein: CASSLRIDNSPLHF

clone size: once
J gene: TRBJ2-3
V gene: TRBV4-1
D gene: TRBD1
CDR3 DNA: TGCGCCAGCAGCCCGAGAGACAGGGGCGGCACAGATACGCAGTATTTT
CDR3 protein: CASSPRDRGGTDTQYF

clone size: once
J gene: TRBJ1-1
V gene: TRBV7-2
D gene: TRBD1
CDR3 DNA: TGTGCCAGCAGCCCCGAGACAGGGGGCAGGACTGAAGCTTTCTTT
CDR3 protein: CASSPETGGRTEAFF

clone size: .
J gene: TRBJ1-5
V gene: TRBV2
D gene: .
CDR3 DNA: TGTGCCAGCAGTGCCAGGGGCGGCAATCAGCCCCAGCATTTT
CDR3 protein: CASSARGGNQPQHF

clone size: .
J gene: TRBJ2-5
V gene: TRBV6-5
D gene: .
CDR3 DNA: TGTGCCAGCAGCTTGACTAGGGCGGCAAAGACCCAGTACTTC
CDR3 protein: CASSLTRAAKTQYF

clone size: .
J gene: TRBJ2-7
V gene: TRBV4-1
D gene: TRBD2
CDR3 DNA: TGCGCCAGCAGCCAAGATACGGGGACTAGCGGCTCCTACGAGCAGTACTTC
CDR3 protein: CASSQDTGTSGSYEQYF

clone size: .
J gene: TRBJ1-1
V gene: TRBV7-8
D gene: .
CDR3 DNA: TGTGCCAGCAGCAAGCAGGGTGTGGACACTGAAGCTTTCTTT
CDR3 protein: CASSKQGVDTEAFF

clone size: .
J gene: TRBJ1-4
V gene: TRBV4-1
D gene: .
CDR3 DNA: TGCGCCAGCAGCCAAGGTTTGTTACGGGATGAATTTAATGAAAAACTGTTTTTT
CDR3 protein: CASSQGLLRDEFNEKLFF

clone size: few
J gene: TRBJ2-3
V gene: TRBV5-6
D gene: TRBD2
CDR3 DNA: TGTGCCAGCAGCTTGGTCGGGGGGGATAGCACAGATACGCAGTATTTT
CDR3 protein: CASSLVGGDSTDTQYF

clone size: .
J gene: TRBJ1-2
V gene: TRBV18
D gene: .
CDR3 DNA: TGTGCCAGCTCACCACGAGACAAGGGAAGGAGGAACTATGGCTACACCTTC
CDR3 protein: CASSPRDKGRRNYGYTF

clone size: few
J gene: TRBJ1-2
V gene: TRBV19
D gene: .
CDR3 DNA: TGTGCCAGTAGCCTGTGGCTTTCGAACTATGGCTACACCTTC
CDR3 protein: CASSLWLSNYGYTF

clone size: .
J gene: TRBJ2-4
V gene: TRBV5-1
D gene: TRBD1
CDR3 DNA: TGCGCCAGCAGTCCCGGGACAGTCGGAAACATTCAGTACTTC
CDR3 protein: CASSPGTVGNIQYF

clone size: .
J gene: TRBJ2-1
V gene: TRBV15
D gene: .
CDR3 DNA: TGTGCCACCAGCAGAGAGAGAGGCTACAATGAGCAGTTCTTC
CDR3 protein: CATSRERGYNEQFF

clone size: .
J gene: TRBJ2-7
V gene: TRBV12-5
D gene: .
CDR3 DNA: TGTGCTAGTGGATCCTCGGGGTACTACGAGCAGTACTTC
CDR3 protein: CASGSSGYYEQYF

clone size: .
J gene: TRBJ2-5
V gene: TRBV5-1
D gene: TRBD2
CDR3 DNA: TGCGCCAGCGGCGGGAGGGCCTTTCTCGAGACCCAGTACTTC
CDR3 protein: CASGGRAFLETQYF

clone size: once
J gene: TRBJ2-7
V gene: TRBV6-1
D gene: .
CDR3 DNA: TGTGCCCTCGTCGGGGATTCCTCCTACGAGCAGTACTTC
CDR3 protein: CALVGDSSYEQYF

clone size: once
J gene: TRBJ2-7
V gene: TRBV7-8
D gene: TRBD2
CDR3 DNA: TGTGCCAGCAAACAAGCGGGACTTTCCTACGAGCAGTACTTC
CDR3 protein: CASKQAGLSYEQYF

clone size: .
J gene: TRBJ2-1
V gene: TRBV7-9
D gene: TRBD2
CDR3 DNA: TGTGCCAGCAGCCCTAGCGGGAGGGCCTGGAATGAGCAGTTCTTC
CDR3 protein: CASSPSGRAWNEQFF

clone size: .
J gene: TRBJ2-3
V gene: TRBV9
D gene: TRBD2
CDR3 DNA: TGTGCCAGCAGTGCCAATAGCGGGAGGGCCGTAGATACGCAGTATTTT
CDR3 protein: CASSANSGRAVDTQYF

clone size: .
J gene: TRBJ2-5
V gene: TRBV5-1
D gene: TRBD2
CDR3 DNA: TGCGCCAGCAGCTTGAACCCCTCGGGACTACAAGAGACCCAGTACTTC
CDR3 protein: CASSLNPSGLQETQYF

clone size: few
J gene: TRBJ2-4
V gene: TRBV9
D gene: .
CDR3 DNA: TGTGCCAGCAGCGTAGGAGGCGGGATTTACAAAAACATTCAGTACTTC
CDR3 protein: CASSVGGGIYKNIQYF

clone size: few
J gene: TRBJ1-2
V gene: TRBV10-3
D gene: TRBD1
CDR3 DNA: TGTGCCATCAGTGGGGGACAGGGAACGGATGGCTACACCTTC
CDR3 protein: CAISGGQGTDGYTF

clone size: few
J gene: TRBJ1-2
V gene: TRBV11-2
D gene: TRBD1
CDR3 DNA: TGTGCCAGCAGGTTTTGGGACAGGGACGCATATGGCTACACCTTC
CDR3 protein: CASRFWDRDAYGYTF

clone size: .
J gene: TRBJ2-1
V gene: TRBV7-3
D gene: TRBD2
CDR3 DNA: TGTGCCAGCAGCCCCTATGGACTAGCGGGAGGGTACAATGAGCAGTTCTTC
CDR3 protein: CASSPYGLAGGYNEQFF

clone size: .
J gene: TRBJ2-2
V gene: TRBV5-4
D gene: TRBD1
CDR3 DNA: TGTGCCAGCAGATCGGGACAGGGGGTTAACACCGGGGAGCTGTTTTTT
CDR3 protein: CASRSGQGVNTGELFF

clone size: .
J gene: TRBJ2-3
V gene: TRBV6-6
D gene: .
CDR3 DNA: TGTGCCAGCATTAGCACCACAGATACGCAGTATTTT
CDR3 protein: CASISTTDTQYF

clone size: .
J gene: TRBJ2-5
V gene: TRBV5-1
D gene: .
CDR3 DNA: TGCGCCAGCAGCTTAGGGGAGGGGGTTCGCGAGACCCAGTACTTC
CDR3 protein: CASSLGEGVRETQYF

clone size: .
J gene: TRBJ2-5
V gene: TRBV6-4
D gene: TRBD1
CDR3 DNA: TGTGCCAACACTACCCGGGACAGGGGTCAAGAGACCCAGTACTTC
CDR3 protein: CANTTRDRGQETQYF

clone size: .
J gene: TRBJ1-1
V gene: TRBV6-5
D gene: TRBD1
CDR3 DNA: TGTGCCAGCAGGGACAGGGGGTATCTTGCTTTCTTT
CDR3 protein: CASRDRGYLAFF

clone size: once
J gene: TRBJ1-2
V gene: TRBV2
D gene: TRBD1
CDR3 DNA: TGTGCCAGCACCGAAACAGGGGTTGCTAACTATGGCTACACCTTC
CDR3 protein: CASTETGVANYGYTF

clone size: .
J gene: TRBJ1-1
V gene: TRBV6-6
D gene: TRBD1
CDR3 DNA: TGTGCCAGCAGGTCGGGACAGGGGGATCGGGGAGCTTTCTTT
CDR3 protein: CASRSGQGDRGAFF

clone size: .
J gene: TRBJ1-1
V gene: TRBV28
D gene: TRBD1
CDR3 DNA: TGTGCCAGCAGCCCCGACAGGGGGGGGTATACTGAAGCTTTCTTT
CDR3 protein: CASSPDRGGYTEAFF

clone size: .
J gene: TRBJ2-3
V gene: TRBV27
D gene: .
CDR3 DNA: TGTGCCAGCAGTTTATTTCAGGGATCTAGCACAGATACGCAGTATTTT
CDR3 protein: CASSLFQGSSTDTQYF

clone size: .
J gene: TRBJ2-7
V gene: TRBV7-8
D gene: .
CDR3 DNA: TGTGCCAGCAGCTTATATCGGGAACCAACCTACGAGCAGTACTTC
CDR3 protein: CASSLYREPTYEQYF

clone size: .
J gene: TRBJ2-5
V gene: TRBV5-1
D gene: .
CDR3 DNA: TGCGCCAGCAGCTTGGTGGGAGCAAACCCCGCGCAAGAGACCCAGTACTTC
CDR3 protein: CASSLVGANPAQETQYF